Each of the 12 T cell receptor beta chains below was sequenced from the same sample in a study of blood T cell repertoires in COVID-19. This table comes from immunoSEQ multiplex PCR, and its TCRdb copy is limited to in-frame clones, with some not included. The table shows 200,000 to 300,000 clones, with around 90% occurring only once. The sample was peripheral blood. The receptors stem from a human donor in a cohort sampled during active COVID-19.

The gene calls are TRBV30 and TRBJ1-2, with 8 bases matching TRBD1. Looked up from germline, CDR1 is GTSNPN and CDR2 is SVGIG (reference sequence). Trimming took 3 bases from V and 6 from J; bases not matched to a gene: 6. The CDR3 totals 13 residues. Here the CDR3 DNA reads TGTGCCTGGAGCGCAGGACAGGGAGATGGCTACACCTTC. Its protein product is CAWSAGQGDGYTF.

This clone occurred a few times. This rearrangement joins TRBV11-2 to TRBJ1-5; 7 nucleotides align to TRBD1. CDR1 SGHAT and CDR2 FQNNGV come from the germline V gene. Trimming took 3 bases from V and 4 from J; bases not matched to a gene: 3. The CDR3 is 14 amino acids. CDR3 in amino acids: CASSFRQGNQPQHF. As DNA, the CDR3 is TGTGCCAGCAGCTTTCGACAGGGAAATCAGCCCCAGCATTTT.

The J gene is TRBJ1-2, the V gene TRBV6-5; the D is unclear. The CDR3 has 14 amino acids. Trimming took off 5 bases at V and 7 bases at J, with 17 bases between the two ends. The germline gives CDR1 MNHEY, CDR2 SVGAGI. In DNA, the CDR3 is TGTGCCAGCAGTCGCCCTTTATCGGGTTTTGGCTACACCTTC. Amino acid sequence: CASSRPLSGFGYTF.

The rearrangement links TRBV7-8 to TRBJ2-5; 10 positions match TRBD1. The CDR3 is made up of 14 amino acids. After removal of 3 bases from V and 4 bases from J, the junction contained 2 bases not matched to a gene. Germline loops: CDR1 SGHVS, CDR2 FQNEAQ. CDR3 amino acids: CASSLDRGGETQYF. The CDR3 nucleotides read TGTGCCAGCAGCTTGGACAGGGGGGGAGAGACCCAGTACTTC.

This clone was seen a single time. The chain is built from TRBV3-1 (or the pseudogene TRBV3-2) and TRBJ1-1; no definite D call. Germline-derived CDR1 and CDR2 are LGHDT and YNNKEL (reference sequence). V was trimmed by 1 base and J by 5 bases, leaving 11 bases between them. The CDR3 spans 14 residues. CDR3 in amino acids: CASSQGQAGTEAFF. The CDR3 nucleotides are TGTGCCAGCAGCCAAGGGCAAGCAGGAACTGAAGCTTTCTTT.

The chain links TRBV9 to TRBJ1-3, with a weak D call TRBD1 (6 bases). Germline CDR1 is SGDLS and CDR2 is YYNGEE. V was shortened by 3 bases and J by 2 bases, with 15 bases between the two germline ends. CDR3 length equals 16 residues. Written as DNA, the CDR3 is TGTGCCAGCAGCGGGGGTGGGGCAGGGGCTGGAAACACCATATATTTT. Translated: CASSGGGAGAGNTIYF.

DNA for the CDR3: TGTGCCAGCAGCCCAGGGTGGTCCCTGGGTGGGCACACCATATATTTT. It specifies CASSPGWSLGGHTIYF. This sequence joins TRBV7-2 and TRBJ1-3; weak D call: TRBD1 (5 bases). V lost 5 bases and J lost 8, with 22 bases in between. The V gene's germline CDR1 is SGHTA and CDR2 FQGNSA. This CDR3 comprises 16 residues.

This chain joins TRBV7-2 and TRBJ2-7, with 7 bases matching TRBD2. The CDR3 spans 15 residues. CDR1 and CDR2 (germline): SGHTA, FQGNSA. With V trimmed by 2 bases and J by 7 bases, 11 bases remained unmatched. CDR3 protein: CASSLNKAGTGEQYF. The CDR3 DNA reads as TGTGCCAGCAGCTTAAACAAAGCGGGGACGGGTGAGCAGTACTTC.

This clone was picked up one time. The rearrangement uses TRBV2 and TRBJ2-7; TRBD1 might be the D (6 bases). V dropped 7 bases and J dropped 2 bases, with 15 bases sitting between them. The germline V gene encodes CDR1 SNHLY and CDR2 FYNNEI. This CDR3 comprises 14 residues. The DNA of the CDR3 is TGTGCCAGCACGGGACACCGACAAGCCTACGAGCAGTACTTC. Encoded protein: CASTGHRQAYEQYF.

V and J are TRBV30 and TRBJ1-5; D gene uncertain. Germline V gives CDR1 GTSNPN, CDR2 SVGIG (reference sequence). The CDR3 loop spans 14 amino acids. Trimming removed 0 bases at V and 4 bases at J, with 10 bases between. This CDR3 is CAWSVRSSNQPQHF. Written as DNA, the CDR3 is TGTGCCTGGAGTGTACGGTCATCTAATCAGCCCCAGCATTTT.

Only a few counts were recorded for this clone. The chain employs TRBV19 and TRBJ2-7, with 12 nucleotides matching TRBD1. Per germline, CDR1 LNHDA and CDR2 SQIVND (reference sequence). Germline trimming cut 3 bases from V and 7 bases from J; bases unmatched to any gene: 4. The CDR3 covers 14 residues. Here the CDR3 reads CASSMGQGAGEQYF. CDR3 DNA sequence: TGTGCCAGTAGTATGGGACAGGGGGCAGGGGAGCAGTACTTC.

This clone occurred once. The rearrangement joins TRBV6-6 to TRBJ2-7; 8 nucleotides align to TRBD2. The CDR3 covers 14 residues. V was clipped by 4 bases and J by 7 bases; unmatched bases: 9. The germline gives CDR1 MNHNY, CDR2 SVGAGI (reference sequence). The CDR3 DNA follows: TGTGCCAGCAGTTTCGCTCGGGGGGGGTTGGAGCAGTACTTC. This translates into CASSFARGGLEQYF.